This entry lists 18 T cell receptor beta chains sequenced from one sample in a study of T cell repertoires in cytomegalovirus infection. For these receptors, no antigen is known. TCRdb re-called the reads with MiXCR, one entry per CDR3 protein. The table lists over 250,000 distinct CDR3 sequences, around 20% of them singletons. The starting material was cultured PBMCs, obtained from culture after CMV antigen stimulation. These receptors were taken from a human donor in good health (CMV status not recorded). Some clones in this sample may be carry-over from other donors' samples.

In DNA form, the CDR3 reads TGTGCCACCAGTGATTTAATAGGACACTCTGAAGCTTTCTTT. Translating gives CATSDLIGHSEAFF. The rearrangement joins TRBV24-1 to TRBJ1-1; TRBD1 is a possible D gene (5 bases). V was trimmed by 1 base and J by 6 bases, leaving 11 bases between them. The CDR3 contains 14 residues. Germline CDR1 KGHDR, CDR2 SFDVKD.

The chain joins TRBV11-2 to TRBJ2-5; TRBD2 agrees at 8 bases. The CDR3 length is 15 residues. Germline V gene data show CDR1 as SGHAT and CDR2 as FQNNGV. The V gene end was trimmed by 2 bases and the J gene end by 5 bases; junction bases not matched to a gene: 7. The CDR3 reads CASSLLSGSRETQYF. For the CDR3, the DNA is TGTGCCAGCAGCTTACTCAGCGGGAGCCGGGAGACCCAGTACTTC.

This sequence joins TRBV27 and TRBJ2-5; a weak D match, TRBD2 (5 bases). Germline CDR1 and CDR2: MNHEY and SMNVEV (reference sequence). Deletions cut 0 bases from V and 2 bases from J, with 13 bases between. This CDR3 is 16 amino acids long. The CDR3: CASSLSTRVGQETQYF. In DNA form, the CDR3 reads TGTGCCAGCAGTTTATCTACTAGGGTCGGACAAGAGACCCAGTACTTC.

This clonotype was seen only a few times. V is TRBV4-3 and J is TRBJ1-2; D uncertain. CDR1 and CDR2 from the germline V gene are LGHNA and YSLEER. This CDR3 region has 13 residues. V was shortened by 0 bases and J by 7 bases, with 9 bases between the two germline ends. The CDR3 sequence is CASSQEHSSGYTF. For the CDR3, the DNA is TGCGCCAGCAGCCAAGAACACTCAAGTGGCTACACCTTC.

This clonotype occurred many times. The chain links TRBV11-2 to TRBJ2-1; the match to TRBD2 covers 14 bases. In germline, CDR1 is SGHAT, CDR2 FQNNGV. Trimming at V came to 5 bases and at J to 15 bases, leaving 18 bases not matched to a gene. The CDR3 sequence is 17 residues long. The CDR3 loop is CASSLMTGGLAGGRWFF. The CDR3 DNA reads TGTGCCAGCAGCCTCATGACCGGTGGACTAGCGGGAGGTCGGTGGTTCTTC.

This sequence joins TRBV19 and TRBJ2-3; 8 bases agree with TRBD2. V shed 3 bases, J shed 4 bases, and the junction held 9 bases outside the gene matches. The CDR3 is made up of 16 amino acids. CDR1 and CDR2 (germline): LNHDA, SQIVND (reference sequence). CDR3 amino acids: CASSISSGSRADTQYF. The CDR3 bases are TGTGCCAGTAGTATTTCCAGCGGGAGTAGAGCAGATACGCAGTATTTT. The complete variable domain, with remaining parts taken from reference TRBV19 and TRBJ2-3, reads DGGITQSPKYLFRKEGQNVTLSCEQNLNHDAMYWYRQDPGQGLRLIYYSQIVNDFQKGDIAEGYSVSREKKESFPLTVTSAQKNPTAFYLCASSISSGSRADTQYFGPGTRLTVL.

At least ten counts were recorded for this clonotype. CDR3 in DNA: TGTGCCAGCAGCGTCGGGGAGGGAGCTGAAGCTTTCTTT. Amino acid sequence: CASSVGEGAEAFF. V and J are TRBV11-3 and TRBJ1-1; D ambiguous. This CDR3 contains 13 residues. V gave up 5 bases and J gave up 6 bases, with 13 bases separating them. Germline lookup yields CDR1 SGHNT and CDR2 YENEEA.

This clonotype has only one observation. The V and J genes are TRBV20-1 and TRBJ1-1; no clear D gene. The ends were cut back, 3 bases at V and 2 bases at J, with 1 base in the middle. In germline, CDR1 is DFQATT, CDR2 SNEGSKA (reference sequence). The CDR3 runs to 10 residues. CDR3 sequence reads: CSASNTEAFF. The CDR3 DNA sequence: TGCAGTGCTAGCAACACTGAAGCTTTCTTT.

This clonotype was detected ten times or more. The V call is TRBV11-3, the J call TRBJ1-3; D may be TRBD1 (6 bases). The CDR3 is 15 residues long. Deletions cut 5 bases from V and 0 bases from J, with 11 bases between. In germline, CDR1 is SGHNT, CDR2 YENEEA. This chain's CDR3 is CASSQDSSSGNTIYF. The CDR3 DNA sequence: TGTGCCAGCAGCCAGGACAGCAGCTCTGGAAACACCATATATTTT. Variable domain in full (rest from reference TRBV11-3 and TRBJ1-3): EAGVVQSPRYKIIEKKQPVAFWCNPISGHNTLYWYLQNLGQGPELLIRYENEEAVDDSQLPKDRFSAERLKGVDSTLKIQPAELGDSAVYLCASSQDSSSGNTIYFGEGSWLTVV.

The CDR3 region has the DNA TGCAGCGGGGCGACAGGGGTGCTCACCGGGGAGCTGTTTTTT. It codes for CSGATGVLTGELFF. The chain carries TRBV29-1 and TRBJ2-2; TRBD1 matches 8 bases. The ends lost 7 bases at V and 4 bases at J; junction bases unmatched: 8. Germline V lookup: CDR1 SQVTM, CDR2 ANQGSEA. The CDR3 totals 14 residues.

This clonotype appeared many times. The chain employs TRBV11-3 and TRBJ1-1, with D possibly matching TRBD1 (6 bases). CDR3 length equals 18 residues. V was trimmed by 0 bases and J by 3 bases, leaving 20 bases between them. Germline CDR1 reads SGHNT; CDR2 reads YENEEA. Here the CDR3 reads CASSLDGVWGRADTEAFF. Written as DNA, the CDR3 is TGTGCCAGCAGCTTAGATGGCGTTTGGGGGCGAGCCGACACTGAAGCTTTCTTT.

The chain recombines TRBV20-1 with TRBJ1-2; tentatively, D is TRBD1 (6 bases). The germline V gene encodes CDR1 DFQATT and CDR2 SNEGSKA (reference sequence). This CDR3 spans 14 amino acids. V was cut by 1 base and J by 2 bases, with 11 bases left in between. The CDR3 DNA is TGCAGTGCTAGAGTCGGGGGGCGCAACTATGGCTACACCTTC. Its translation: CSARVGGRNYGYTF.

The chain uses TRBV4-1 and TRBJ2-4; TRBD2 might be the D (5 bases). The CDR3 loop spans 14 amino acids. V lost 2 bases, J lost 5 bases, and 10 bases lay in between. Germline CDR1 and CDR2: MGHRA and YSYEKL. CDR3 in amino acids: CASSQLSGENIQYF. The CDR3, as DNA: TGCGCCAGCAGCCAACTCTCCGGGGAAAACATTCAGTACTTC.

This clonotype has just a few counts. The V gene is TRBV7-9, the J gene TRBJ2-1, with TRBD1 matching over 9 bases. The ends lost 5 bases at V and 7 bases at J; junction bases unmatched: 12. CDR1 and CDR2 from the germline V gene are SEHNR and FQNEAQ (reference sequence). The CDR3 consists of 16 residues. The CDR3 bases are TGTGCCAGCAGCCACCCTAGGACAGGGGCAGATAATGAGCAGTTCTTC. It encodes CASSHPRTGADNEQFF.

This clonotype was counted many times. The chain has TRBV6-2 or TRBV6-3 and TRBJ2-7; possible D gene TRBD1, 6 bases. This CDR3 is 16 amino acids long. V was clipped by 0 bases and J by 0 bases, with 12 bases between them. CDR1 is MNHEY, CDR2 SVGEGT, per germline. The CDR3 loop is CASSYSDSLDSYEQYF. The CDR3 DNA reads TGTGCCAGCAGTTACTCGGACAGCTTAGACTCCTACGAGCAGTACTTC.

The CDR3 region has the DNA TGTGCCAGCAGTGACAGATTCGGGGAGCTGTTTTTT. Its translation: CASSDRFGELFF. V gene TRBV27 combines with J gene TRBJ2-2; weak D call: TRBD1 (5 bases). The ends were cut back, 5 bases at V and 7 bases at J, with 8 bases in the middle. Germline V lookup: CDR1 MNHEY, CDR2 SMNVEV (reference sequence). There are 12 residues in the CDR3.

Turning to this clonotype: Just one base apart from a much larger clone, this may be a read error. This chain connects TRBV7-7 to TRBJ2-1; TRBD2 aligns across 8 bases. Looked up from germline, CDR1 is SSHAT and CDR2 is FNYEAQ (reference sequence). The CDR3 sequence is 15 residues long. Trimming removed 5 bases from V and 6 bases from J; junction bases left unmatched: 9. The CDR3 coding sequence is TGTGCCAGCAGCACGTATACCGGGACTAGCAATGAGCAGTTCTTC. As protein: CASSTYTGTSNEQFF. Complete variable domain (other parts from reference TRBV7-7 and TRBJ2-1): GAGVSQSPRYKVTKRGQDVTLRCDPISSHATLYWYQQALGQGPEFLTYFNYEAQPDKSGLPSDRFSAERPEGSISTLTIQRTEQRDSAMYRCASSTYTGTSNEQFFGPGTRLTVL.

Many counts were recorded for this clonotype. The rearrangement joins TRBV7-8 to TRBJ2-7, with D maybe TRBD1 (5 bases). V was clipped by 5 bases and J by 3 bases, with 17 bases between them. The CDR3 sequence is 15 residues long. Germline V gene data show CDR1 as SGHVS and CDR2 as FQNEAQ. CDR3 loop: CASSPNRQTLYEQYF. In DNA form, the CDR3 reads TGTGCCAGCAGCCCCAACCGACAGACCCTCTACGAGCAGTACTTC.